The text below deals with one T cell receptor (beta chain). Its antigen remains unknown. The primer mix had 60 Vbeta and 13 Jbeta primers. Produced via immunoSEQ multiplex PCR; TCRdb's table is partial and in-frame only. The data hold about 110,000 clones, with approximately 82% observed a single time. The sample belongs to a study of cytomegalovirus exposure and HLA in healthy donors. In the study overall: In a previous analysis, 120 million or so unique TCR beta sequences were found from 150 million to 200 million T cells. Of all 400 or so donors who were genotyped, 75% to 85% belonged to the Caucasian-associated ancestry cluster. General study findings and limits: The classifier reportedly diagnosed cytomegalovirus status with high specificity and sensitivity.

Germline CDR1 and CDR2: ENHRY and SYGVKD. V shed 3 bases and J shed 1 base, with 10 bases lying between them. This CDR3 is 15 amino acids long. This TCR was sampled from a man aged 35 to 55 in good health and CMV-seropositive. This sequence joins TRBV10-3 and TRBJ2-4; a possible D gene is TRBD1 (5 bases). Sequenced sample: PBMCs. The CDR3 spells CAISDPQGAKNIQYF. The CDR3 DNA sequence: TGTGCCATCAGTGACCCCCAGGGTGCCAAAAACATTCAGTACTTC.